These 14 T cell receptor beta chains share one sample of origin, sequenced in a study of Ad26.COV2.S vaccination and SARS-CoV-2 variants. Noted treatment: about 20 received Ad26.COV2.S at low or high dose, single or two shots; about five received placebo; per-sample allocation not given. Collection of samples fell on day 63 after the first vaccine or placebo injection. The repertoire was sequenced with immunoSEQ multiplex PCR; TCRdb's copy has only in-frame clones and lacks some. There are some 300,000 clones in the sample; 70% to 90% occur only once, and approximately 2.2% lies in the top ten. Source: peripheral blood, taken in a trial of Ad26.COV2.S vaccine versus placebo. The receptors were gathered from a person aged 18-60 years who received the Ad26.COV2.S COVID-19 vaccine or a placebo.

This sequence joins TRBV19 and TRBJ2-3; 8 bases align to TRBD2. The CDR3 sequence is 16 residues long. Trimming took 3 bases from V and 3 from J; bases not matched to a gene: 8. The V gene's germline CDR1 is LNHDA and CDR2 SQIVND (reference sequence). The CDR3 here is CASSIRGLVRTDTQYF. In DNA, the CDR3 is TGTGCCAGTAGTATTCGGGGACTAGTAAGGACAGATACGCAGTATTTT. The full variable domain, with the rest looked up from reference TRBV19 and TRBJ2-3, is DGGITQSPKYLFRKEGQNVTLSCEQNLNHDAMYWYRQDPGQGLRLIYYSQIVNDFQKGDIAEGYSVSREKKESFPLTVTSAQKNPTAFYLCASSIRGLVRTDTQYFGPGTRLTVL.

V is TRBV7-9 and J is TRBJ2-7, with a weak D call TRBD1 (6 bases). V was pared by 3 bases and J by 1 base, with 10 bases between. Looked up from germline, CDR1 is SEHNR and CDR2 is FQNEAQ (reference sequence). CDR3 size: 14 residues. This CDR3 is CASSFRTESYEQYF. DNA for the CDR3: TGTGCCAGCAGCTTTCGGACAGAATCCTACGAGCAGTACTTC.

The CDR3 sequence is CASSWSKWTSGRNTGELFF. The CDR3 DNA is TGCGCCAGCAGCTGGTCCAAGTGGACTAGCGGCAGGAACACCGGGGAGCTGTTTTTT. This chain links TRBV5-1 with TRBJ2-2; 10 positions agree with TRBD2. With V trimmed by 3 bases and J by 1 base, 12 bases remained unmatched. In germline, CDR1 is SGHRS, CDR2 YFSETQ. The CDR3 sequence is 19 residues long.

This clone has at least ten counts. V and J are TRBV27 and TRBJ1-6, with TRBD1 matching over 11 bases. The CDR3 contains 17 residues. V lost 6 bases to trimming and J lost 6 bases; unmatched junction nucleotides: 10. Germline loops: CDR1 MNHEY, CDR2 SMNVEV (reference sequence). CDR3 DNA: TGTGCCAGCAGAGGGCCGGGACAGGGGGTATTTAATTCACCCCTCCACTTT. Translating it yields CASRGPGQGVFNSPLHF.

The genes are TRBV29-1 and TRBJ2-7, with 11 bases identical to TRBD1. The CDR3 totals 13 residues. Losses at the gene ends were 6 bases for V and 2 bases for J; bases not matched to a gene: 3. Germline V gene data show CDR1 as SQVTM and CDR2 as ANQGSEA. CDR3 nucleotide sequence: TGCAGCGTAGGGACAGGGGGTCCCTACGAGCAGTACTTC. This codes for CSVGTGGPYEQYF.

The chain uses TRBV5-5 and TRBJ2-2; maybe TRBD1 (6 bases). The CDR3 has 15 amino acids. V was clipped by 4 bases and J by 3 bases, with 13 bases between them. Per germline, CDR1 SGHKS and CDR2 YYEKEE (reference sequence). The CDR3 protein is CASSRKGGDTGELFF. The CDR3 DNA follows: TGTGCCAGCAGCCGCAAAGGGGGAGACACCGGGGAGCTGTTTTTT.

The genes are TRBV3-1 (or the pseudogene TRBV3-2) and TRBJ2-1; the D gene is possibly TRBD2 (6 bases). This CDR3 is built from 13 residues. V was clipped by 1 base and J by 9 bases, with 10 bases between them. Germline values: CDR1 LGHDT, CDR2 YNNKEL (reference sequence). The CDR3, as DNA: TGTGCCAGCAGCCAAGTTGGGGGGAGTGAGCAGTTCTTC. Translation: CASSQVGGSEQFF.

The V and J genes are TRBV7-3 and TRBJ2-1; 10 bases are a match to TRBD2. This CDR3 spans 15 amino acids. With V trimmed by 4 bases and J by 7 bases, 7 bases remained unmatched. CDR1 is SGHTA, CDR2 FQGTGA, per germline. The CDR3 reads CASSSLSGGPNEQFF. The CDR3 nucleotides read TGTGCCAGCAGCTCCCTTAGCGGGGGGCCTAATGAGCAGTTCTTC.

The V call is TRBV5-6, the J call TRBJ2-7, with D tentatively TRBD1 (6 bases). The germline V gene has CDR1 SGHDT and CDR2 YYEEEE. The CDR3 sequence is 18 residues long. V gave up 2 bases and J gave up 3 bases, with 24 bases separating them. The CDR3 here is CASSFGQFIATANYEQYF. CDR3 nucleotide sequence: TGTGCCAGCAGCTTCGGACAGTTCATTGCCACCGCGAACTACGAGCAGTACTTC.

The CDR3 loop reads CASSQDVLGGGQGFYGYTF. In nucleotides, the CDR3 is TGCGCCAGCAGCCAAGATGTGTTGGGGGGCGGACAGGGGTTCTATGGCTACACCTTC. V is TRBV4-1 and J is TRBJ1-2; TRBD1 agrees at 9 bases. The V segment lost 0 bases and the J segment 4 bases; nucleotides outside the gene matches: 15. The CDR3 runs to 19 residues. Looked up from germline, CDR1 is MGHRA and CDR2 is YSYEKL.

The chain is built from TRBV5-1 and TRBJ2-2, with 12 positions matching TRBD1. The CDR3 consists of 16 residues. J gave up 5 bases and V 0 bases, and 2 bases lay outside the gene matches. Germline V gene sequence: CDR1 SGHRS, CDR2 YFSETQ. The CDR3 loop is CASSLGDRGRTGELFF. DNA for the CDR3: TGCGCCAGCAGCTTGGGGGACAGGGGGCGTACCGGGGAGCTGTTTTTT.

This clone was observed many times. The V gene is TRBV4-2, the J gene TRBJ2-1; the match to TRBD2 covers 10 bases. CDR3 length: 13 amino acids. Germline lookup yields CDR1 LGHNA and CDR2 YNFKEQ. J was trimmed by 9 bases and V by 2 bases; bases with no gene match: 1. CDR3: CASSQRLAGEQFF. For the CDR3, the DNA is TGTGCCAGCAGCCAACGACTAGCGGGTGAGCAGTTCTTC.

V is TRBV3-1 (or the pseudogene TRBV3-2) and J is TRBJ2-1; the D gene is possibly TRBD1 (5 bases). This CDR3 is 18 amino acids long. The V end was cut by 1 base, the J end by 3 bases, with 19 bases between. Germline lookup yields CDR1 LGHDT and CDR2 YNNKEL (reference sequence). The CDR3 protein is CASSQGSVWQGFYNEQFF. Here the CDR3 DNA reads TGTGCCAGCAGCCAAGGCTCGGTCTGGCAGGGCTTCTACAATGAGCAGTTCTTC.

The genes are TRBV9 and TRBJ2-7, with D tentatively TRBD1 (6 bases). This CDR3 is 14 amino acids long. Germline loops: CDR1 SGDLS, CDR2 YYNGEE. Trimming pared 4 bases from V and 5 bases from J, leaving 16 bases between. CDR3 nucleotides: TGTGCCAGCAGCCTCAGGGGTGGGGTAAACGAGCAGTACTTC. Encoded protein: CASSLRGGVNEQYF.